A selection of T cell receptor beta chains follows, all from one sample in a study of CXCR3-negative and CXCR3-positive naive CD8 T cells. TCRdb re-called the 5' RACE reads; one entry per CDR3 protein, DNA not given. The sample yields roughly 120,000 distinct CDR3 sequences, of which the top ten take up 0.5% to 0.75%. Sequenced input: naive CXCR3+ CD8+ T cells from blood. Source of these receptors: a human donor in good health. Some clones in this sample may be carry-over from other donors' samples. CDR3s include the opening cysteine and the closing phenylalanine or tryptophan.

v_call	cdr3_length	j_call	cdr3_aa
TRBV5-1	15	TRBJ1-2	CASSSDRGANYGYTF
TRBV5-4	15	TRBJ1-1	CASSLGDVGQGEAFF
TRBV6-2/TRBV6-3	13	TRBJ2-7	CASTPSESYEQYF
TRBV11-2	15	TRBJ2-5	CASSLRAGSGETQYF
TRBV19	14	TRBJ2-1	CASSIVSGTNEQFF
TRBV4-2	15	TRBJ2-3	CASSQDQRGADTQYF
TRBV7-8	16	TRBJ1-1	CASSLSQGLMNTEAFF
TRBV5-6	14	TRBJ2-1	CASSFGGTSNEQFF
TRBV29-1	13	TRBJ1-1	CSVGDRRGTEAFF
TRBV20-1	13	TRBJ2-7	CSARDRVSYEQYF
TRBV12-3/TRBV12-4	20	TRBJ2-2	CASSPPGGAGYAANTGELFF